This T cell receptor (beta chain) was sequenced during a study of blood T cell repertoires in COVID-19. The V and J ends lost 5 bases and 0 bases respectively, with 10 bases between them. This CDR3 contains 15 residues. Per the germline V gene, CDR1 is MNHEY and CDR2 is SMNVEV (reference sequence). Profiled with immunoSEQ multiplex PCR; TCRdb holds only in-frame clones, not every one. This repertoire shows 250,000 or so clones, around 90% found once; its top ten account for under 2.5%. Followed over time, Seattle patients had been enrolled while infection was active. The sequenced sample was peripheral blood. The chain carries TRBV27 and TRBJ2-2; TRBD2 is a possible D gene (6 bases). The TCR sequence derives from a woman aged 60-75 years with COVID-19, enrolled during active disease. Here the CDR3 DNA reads TGTGCCAGCAGTCCCCCGGGGGCGAACACCGGGGAGCTGTTTTTT. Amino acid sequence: CASSPPGANTGELFF.